Listed below are T cell receptor beta chains from one sample, sequenced in a study of cytomegalovirus exposure and HLA in healthy donors. Assay: immunoSEQ multiplex PCR; the TCRdb copy retains only in-frame clones and omits some. The sample consists of 130,000 to 150,000 clones, roughly 80% of them appearing once. The sequenced sample consisted of PBMCs. These TCRs come from a male donor in good health and CMV-seronegative. The CDR3 runs from the conserved cysteine through the conserved F or W. D genes are given only for firm matches.

v_gene	j_gene	d_gene	CDR3aa	CDR3nt
TRBV28	TRBJ2-7	TRBD2	CASAETSGRYEQYF	TGTGCCAGCGCTGAGACTAGCGGGAGGTACGAGCAGTACTTC
TRBV18	TRBJ1-1	NA	CASSPNAGLDTEAFF	TGTGCCAGCTCACCAAACGCGGGGTTGGACACTGAAGCTTTCTTT
TRBV6-4	TRBJ2-3	TRBD2	CASSDRAGETFTQYF	TGTGCCAGCAGTGATCGAGCGGGGGAAACTTTTACGCAGTATTTT
TRBV2	TRBJ2-7	NA	CASSEAGWEYF	TGTGCCAGCAGTGAGGCAGGGTGGGAGTACTTC
TRBV19	TRBJ1-3	TRBD1	CASSPSPDRAGNTIYF	TGTGCCAGTAGTCCCTCCCCCGACAGGGCTGGAAACACCATATATTTT
TRBV5-1	TRBJ1-1	NA	CASSPPGGGGTEAFF	TGCGCCAGCAGCCCTCCGGGTGGTGGCGGCACTGAAGCTTTCTTT
TRBV7-9	TRBJ1-4	NA	CASSLSRGHSNEKLFF	TGTGCCAGCAGCTTAAGTCGGGGACATTCTAATGAAAAACTGTTTTTT
TRBV2	TRBJ1-4	NA	CASSSTGEKLFF	TGTGCCAGCAGTTCAACAGGGGAAAAACTGTTTTTT
TRBV10-2	TRBJ1-2	TRBD1	CASRDSGTGVYGYTF	TGCGCCAGCAGGGATTCCGGGACAGGCGTCTATGGCTACACCTTC
TRBV7-9	TRBJ2-7	NA	CASSPRQVAPYEQYF	TGTGCCAGCAGCCCTAGACAGGTGGCCCCCTACGAGCAGTACTTC
TRBV7-6	TRBJ1-1	NA	CASSLAGQMNTEAFF	TGTGCCAGCAGCTTAGCGGGGCAGATGAACACTGAAGCTTTCTTT